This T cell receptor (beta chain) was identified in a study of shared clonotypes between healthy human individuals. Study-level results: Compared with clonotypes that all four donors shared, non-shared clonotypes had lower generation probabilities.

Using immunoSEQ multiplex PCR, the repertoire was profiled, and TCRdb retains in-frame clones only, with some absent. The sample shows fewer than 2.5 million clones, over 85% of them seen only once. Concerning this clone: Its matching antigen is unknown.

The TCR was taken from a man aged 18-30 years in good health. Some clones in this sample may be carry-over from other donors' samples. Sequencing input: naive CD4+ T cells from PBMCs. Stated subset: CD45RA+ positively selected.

CDR3 DNA: TGTGCCAGCAGCTTGAATGACGGACTAGCCAAAAACATTCAGTACTTC. Encoded protein: CASSLNDGLAKNIQYF. The chain combines TRBV7-9 with TRBJ2-4; possible D gene TRBD2, 5 bases. Germline V gene sequence: CDR1 SEHNR, CDR2 FQNEAQ (reference sequence). Deletions cut 3 bases from V and 0 bases from J, with 12 bases between. The CDR3 is 16 amino acids.